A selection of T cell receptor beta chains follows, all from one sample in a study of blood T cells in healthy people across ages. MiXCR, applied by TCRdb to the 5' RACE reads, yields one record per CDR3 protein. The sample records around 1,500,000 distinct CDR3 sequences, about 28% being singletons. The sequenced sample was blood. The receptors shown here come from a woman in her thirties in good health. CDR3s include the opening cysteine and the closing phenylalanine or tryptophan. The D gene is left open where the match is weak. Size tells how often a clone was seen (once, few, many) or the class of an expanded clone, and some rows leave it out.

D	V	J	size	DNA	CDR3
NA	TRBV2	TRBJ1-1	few	TGTGCCAGCAGTGAAGCGCTTCTCCCGGTGGGCACTGAAGCTTTCTTT	CASSEALLPVGTEAFF
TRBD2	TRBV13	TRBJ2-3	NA	TGTGCCAGCAGCTCAGGGATGATCGGGGGGTCCTCAGATACGCAGTATTTT	CASSSGMIGGSSDTQYF
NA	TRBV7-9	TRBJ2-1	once	TGTGCCAGCACGGGACATTTAAGGGGGAATGAGCAGTTCTTC	CASTGHLRGNEQFF
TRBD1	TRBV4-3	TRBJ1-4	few	TGCGCCAGCAGCCCCGGGACAGGGGGGCTGTTTTTT	CASSPGTGGLFF
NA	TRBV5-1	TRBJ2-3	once	TGCGCCAGCAGCTACGGACGGGATAACACAGATACGCAGTATTTT	CASSYGRDNTDTQYF
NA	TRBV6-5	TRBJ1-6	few	TGTGCCACCGGGACCCGGGGCAATCCACCCCTCCACTTT	CATGTRGNPPLHF
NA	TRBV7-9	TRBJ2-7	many	TGTGCCAGCAGCCTCAGGACTGGGGCCCTCTACGAGCAGTACTTC	CASSLRTGALYEQYF
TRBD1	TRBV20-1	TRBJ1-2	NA	TGCAGTGCTCTAAATGGACAGGGACCTTCCTATGGCTACACCTTC	CSALNGQGPSYGYTF
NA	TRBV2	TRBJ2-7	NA	TGTGCCAACCGGAGGGCCAGTTCCTACGAGCAGTACTTC	CANRRASSYEQYF
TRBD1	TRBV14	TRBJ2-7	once	TGTGCCAGCAGCAGGGGGACAGGGGCTCCCTCCTCTTACAATGAGCAGTACTTC	CASSRGTGAPSSYNEQYF
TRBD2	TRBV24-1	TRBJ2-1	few	TGTGCCACCAGTGCGGGAGGGTACAATGAGCAGTTCTTC	CATSAGGYNEQFF
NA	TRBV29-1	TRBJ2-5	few	TGCAGCGTTGAACCCCGGGAACAAGAGACCCAGTACTTC	CSVEPREQETQYF
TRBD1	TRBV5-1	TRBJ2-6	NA	TGCGCCAGCAGCTTGGCCGGGACAGGGGTCGGGGCCAACGTCCTGACTTTC	CASSLAGTGVGANVLTF
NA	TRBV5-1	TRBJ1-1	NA	TGCGCCAGCAGCTTGGATCCGGGCTCCACTGAAGCTTTCTTT	CASSLDPGSTEAFF
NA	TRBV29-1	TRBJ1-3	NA	TGCAGCGTTGGCATACGAAACTCTGGAAACACCATATATTTT	CSVGIRNSGNTIYF
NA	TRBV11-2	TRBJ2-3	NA	TGTGCCAGCAGCCCCCGAGCGCCCTCTCGGTCAGATACGCAGTATTTT	CASSPRAPSRSDTQYF
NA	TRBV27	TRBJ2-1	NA	TGTGCCAGCAGTTCAAACTCCGATTGGGGGGATGAGCAGTTCTTC	CASSSNSDWGDEQFF
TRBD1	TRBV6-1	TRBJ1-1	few	TGTGCCAGCAGGCGACAGGGTGAAGCTTTCTTT	CASRRQGEAFF
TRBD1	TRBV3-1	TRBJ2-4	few	TGTGCCAGCAGCCACGGGACAGGGGGCCACATTCAGTACTTC	CASSHGTGGHIQYF
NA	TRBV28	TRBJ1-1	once	TGTGCCAGCAGTCCCCCGACCATCAACACTGAAGCTTTCTTT	CASSPPTINTEAFF
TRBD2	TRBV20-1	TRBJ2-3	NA	TGCAGTGCTACCGGGACTAGCGGGACCAGCACAGATACGCAGTATTTT	CSATGTSGTSTDTQYF
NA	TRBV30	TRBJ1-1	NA	TGTGCCTGGGCCCACGGGGGGGGGAACACTGAAGCTTTCTTT	CAWAHGGGNTEAFF
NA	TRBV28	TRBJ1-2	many	TGTGCCAGCAGTGACAGCGCCTATGGCTACACCTTC	CASSDSAYGYTF
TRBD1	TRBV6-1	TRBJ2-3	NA	TGTGCCAGCAGCCTAGCTAAGGGGGCCGGCACAGATACGCAGTATTTT	CASSLAKGAGTDTQYF
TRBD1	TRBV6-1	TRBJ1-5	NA	TGTGCCAGCAGTGGACATTGGACAGGGGATCAGCCCCAGCATTTT	CASSGHWTGDQPQHF
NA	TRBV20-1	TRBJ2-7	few	TGCAGTGCTAGTCTTTCCGGGGTATCAAACGAGCAGTACTTC	CSASLSGVSNEQYF
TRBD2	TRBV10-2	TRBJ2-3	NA	TGCGCCAGCAGTGACACTAGCGGGAGATTAACAGATACGCAGTATTTT	CASSDTSGRLTDTQYF
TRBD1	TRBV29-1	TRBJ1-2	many	TGCAGCGTGCGGACAGGGGGCGTATATGGCTACACCTTC	CSVRTGGVYGYTF
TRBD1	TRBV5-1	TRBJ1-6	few	TGCGCCAGCAGCACCGGACAGGGCAATAATTCACCCCTCCACTTT	CASSTGQGNNSPLHF
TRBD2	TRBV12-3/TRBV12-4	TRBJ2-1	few	TGTGCCAGCAGGCCACGACTAGCGGGGGACCACAATGAGCAGTTCTTC	CASRPRLAGDHNEQFF
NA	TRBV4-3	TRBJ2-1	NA	TGCGCCAGCAGCCAAGATTTAGGTGGGAGCTCCTACAATGAGCAGTTCTTC	CASSQDLGGSSYNEQFF
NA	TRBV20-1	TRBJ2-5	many	TGCAGTGCTCCGCAGGGGGGCCAAGAGACCCAGTACTTC	CSAPQGGQETQYF
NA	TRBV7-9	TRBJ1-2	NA	TGTGCCAGCAGCTTAGCGGGGCCCACTAACTATGGCTACACCTTC	CASSLAGPTNYGYTF
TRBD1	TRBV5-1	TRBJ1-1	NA	TGCGCCAGCGGACAGGGGAACACTGAAGCTTTCTTT	CASGQGNTEAFF
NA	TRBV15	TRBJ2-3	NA	TGTGCCACCAGCAGAGATCAGGATACGCAGTATTTT	CATSRDQDTQYF
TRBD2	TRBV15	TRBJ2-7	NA	TGTGCCACCAGGGGGACTAGCGGGAGAACATCGTCCTACAATGAGCAGTACTTC	CATRGTSGRTSSYNEQYF
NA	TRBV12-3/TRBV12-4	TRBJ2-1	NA	TGTGCCAGCAGTTTAGCGGGCCAGGATAGGTTCTTC	CASSLAGQDRFF
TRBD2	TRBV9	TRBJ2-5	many	TGTGCCAGCAGCGTAGGAACTAGCGTCACTGAGACCCAGTACTTC	CASSVGTSVTETQYF
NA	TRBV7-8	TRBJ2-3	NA	TGTGCCAGCAGCTCAAGACCCTACACAGATACGCAGTATTTT	CASSSRPYTDTQYF
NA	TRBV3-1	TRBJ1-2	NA	TGTGCCAGCAGCCCCAAGGTGTCTTATGGCTACACCTTC	CASSPKVSYGYTF
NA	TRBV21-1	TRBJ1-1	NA	TGTGCCAGCAGCAAAGTTTTCACCGATTACACTGAAGCTTTCTTT	CASSKVFTDYTEAFF
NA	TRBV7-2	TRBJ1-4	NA	TGTGCCAGCGGCTTAATGCTGAGCGAAAAACTGTTTTTT	CASGLMLSEKLFF
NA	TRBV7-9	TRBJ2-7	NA	TGTGCCAGCAGCAGCGGCAGGGGGGATAGGCAGTACTTC	CASSSGRGDRQYF
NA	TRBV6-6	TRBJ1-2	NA	TGTGCCAGTTACGCATCAGGAAACAGGGACTATGGCTACACCTTC	CASYASGNRDYGYTF
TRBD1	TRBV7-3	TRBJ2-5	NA	TGTGCCAGCAGCCAGGGGGCCTATGAGACCCAGTACTTC	CASSQGAYETQYF
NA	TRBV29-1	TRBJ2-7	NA	TGCAGCGGCCAGGGGAAATCCTACAATGAGCAGTACTTC	CSGQGKSYNEQYF
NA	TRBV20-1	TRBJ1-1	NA	TGCAGTGCTAGCTCGCGGGGGTGGGTAGGGACTGAAGCTTTCTTT	CSASSRGWVGTEAFF
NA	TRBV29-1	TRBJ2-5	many	TGCAGCGTTGGTGGTACGGGTCGAGAGACCCAGTACTTC	CSVGGTGRETQYF
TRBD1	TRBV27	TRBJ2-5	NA	TGTGCCAGCAGTTCAGGACAGGGGGTCCTCGGGCAGTACTTC	CASSSGQGVLGQYF
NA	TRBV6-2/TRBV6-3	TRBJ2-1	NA	TGTGCCAGCAGTTACCCCGAAGGTTTGGGAGACAATGAGCAGTTCTTC	CASSYPEGLGDNEQFF
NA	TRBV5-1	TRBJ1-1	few	TGCGCCAGCGGCTATTCGGCTAACACTGAAGCTTTCTTT	CASGYSANTEAFF
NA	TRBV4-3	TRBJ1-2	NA	TGCGCCAGCAGCCAAGGTGGAGGGTACGGTGGCTACACCTTC	CASSQGGGYGGYTF
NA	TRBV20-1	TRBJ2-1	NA	TGCAGTGCAAGGGTAGCTGCCTCGTACGAGCAGTTCTTC	CSARVAASYEQFF
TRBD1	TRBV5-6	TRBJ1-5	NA	TGTGCCAGCAGCTCCGGGACAGTCAATCAGCCCCAGCATTTT	CASSSGTVNQPQHF
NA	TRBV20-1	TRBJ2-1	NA	TGCAGTGCTCACCTTCGCGGATACGAGGGTCCCTACAATGAGCAGTTCTTC	CSAHLRGYEGPYNEQFF
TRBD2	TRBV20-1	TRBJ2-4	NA	TGCAGTGCTAGAGACGGGACTAGCGGCGTCGATGAGCAGTACTTC	CSARDGTSGVDEQYF